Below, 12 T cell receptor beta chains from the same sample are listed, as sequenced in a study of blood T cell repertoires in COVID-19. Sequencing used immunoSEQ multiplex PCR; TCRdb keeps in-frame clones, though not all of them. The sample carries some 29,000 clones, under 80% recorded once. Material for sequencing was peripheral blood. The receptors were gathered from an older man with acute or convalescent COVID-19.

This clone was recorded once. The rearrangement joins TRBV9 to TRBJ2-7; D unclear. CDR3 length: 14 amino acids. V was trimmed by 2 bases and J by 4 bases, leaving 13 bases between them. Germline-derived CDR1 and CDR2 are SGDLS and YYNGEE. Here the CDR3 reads CASSVSISPYEQYF. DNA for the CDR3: TGTGCCAGCAGCGTGAGTATTTCTCCGTACGAGCAGTACTTC.

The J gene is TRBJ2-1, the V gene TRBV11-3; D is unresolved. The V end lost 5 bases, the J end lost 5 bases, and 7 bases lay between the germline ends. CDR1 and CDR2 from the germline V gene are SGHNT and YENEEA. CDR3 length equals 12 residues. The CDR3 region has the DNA TGTGCCAGCAGCAGACTTGACAATGAGCAGTTCTTC. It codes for CASSRLDNEQFF.

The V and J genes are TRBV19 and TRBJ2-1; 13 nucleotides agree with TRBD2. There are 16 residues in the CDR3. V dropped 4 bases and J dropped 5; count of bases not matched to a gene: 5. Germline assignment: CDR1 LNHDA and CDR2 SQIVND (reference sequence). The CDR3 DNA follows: TGTGCCAGTAGTAGTCGTGGGACTAGCGGGAACAATGAGCAGTTCTTC. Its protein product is CASSSRGTSGNNEQFF.

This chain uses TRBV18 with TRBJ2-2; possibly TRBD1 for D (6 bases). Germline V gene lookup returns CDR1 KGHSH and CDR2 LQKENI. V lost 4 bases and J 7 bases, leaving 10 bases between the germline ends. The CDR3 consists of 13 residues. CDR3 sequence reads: CASSQQGDGELFF. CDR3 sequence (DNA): TGTGCCAGCTCACAACAGGGTGACGGGGAGCTGTTTTTT.

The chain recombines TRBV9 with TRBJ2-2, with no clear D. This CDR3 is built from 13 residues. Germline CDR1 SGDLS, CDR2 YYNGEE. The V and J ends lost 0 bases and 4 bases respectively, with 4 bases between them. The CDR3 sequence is CASSVGGTGELFF. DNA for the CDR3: TGTGCCAGCAGCGTAGGCGGCACCGGGGAGCTGTTTTTT. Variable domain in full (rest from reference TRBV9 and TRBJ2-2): DSGVTQTPKHLITATGQRVTLRCSPRSGDLSVYWYQQSLDQGLQFLIQYYNGEERAKGNILERFSAQQFPDLHSELNLSSLELGDSALYFCASSVGGTGELFFGEGSRLTVL.

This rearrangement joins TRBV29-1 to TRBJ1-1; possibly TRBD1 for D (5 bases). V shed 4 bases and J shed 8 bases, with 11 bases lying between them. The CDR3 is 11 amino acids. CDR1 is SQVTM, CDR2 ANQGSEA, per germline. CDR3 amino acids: CSVVDGAEAFF. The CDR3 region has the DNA TGCAGCGTTGTTGATGGGGCAGAAGCTTTCTTT.

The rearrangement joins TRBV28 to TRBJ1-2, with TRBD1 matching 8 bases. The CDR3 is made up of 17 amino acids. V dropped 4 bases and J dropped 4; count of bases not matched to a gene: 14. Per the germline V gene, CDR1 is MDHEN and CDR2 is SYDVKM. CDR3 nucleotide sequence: TGTGCCAGCAGTTCCTTCACGAGTAACAGGGGGACCTATGGCTACACCTTC. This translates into CASSSFTSNRGTYGYTF.

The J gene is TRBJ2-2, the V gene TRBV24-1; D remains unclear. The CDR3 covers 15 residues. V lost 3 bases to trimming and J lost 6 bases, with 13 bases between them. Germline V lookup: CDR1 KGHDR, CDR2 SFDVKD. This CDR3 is CATSDVVNQAGELFF. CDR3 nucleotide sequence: TGTGCCACCAGTGATGTCGTGAACCAGGCCGGGGAGCTGTTTTTT.

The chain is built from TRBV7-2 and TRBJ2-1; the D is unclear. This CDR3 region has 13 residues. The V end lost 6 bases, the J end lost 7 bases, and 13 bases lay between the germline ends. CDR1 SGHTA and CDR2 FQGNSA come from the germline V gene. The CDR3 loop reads CASRLPLRNEQFF. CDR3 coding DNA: TGTGCCAGCAGACTTCCGTTGAGGAATGAGCAGTTCTTC.

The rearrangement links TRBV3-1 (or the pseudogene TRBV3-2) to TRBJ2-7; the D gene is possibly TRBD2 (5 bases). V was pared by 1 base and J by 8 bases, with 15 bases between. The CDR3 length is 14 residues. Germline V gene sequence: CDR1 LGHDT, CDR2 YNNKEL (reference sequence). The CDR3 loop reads CASSQGQVGGQQYF. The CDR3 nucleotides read TGTGCCAGCAGCCAAGGACAAGTCGGAGGACAGCAGTACTTC.

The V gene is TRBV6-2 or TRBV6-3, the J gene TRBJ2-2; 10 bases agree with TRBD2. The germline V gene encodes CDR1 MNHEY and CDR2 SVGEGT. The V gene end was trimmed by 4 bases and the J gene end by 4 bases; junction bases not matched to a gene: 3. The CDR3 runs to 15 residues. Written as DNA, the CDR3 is TGTGCCAGCAGTTCTAGCGGGGGCCTCACCGGGGAGCTGTTTTTT. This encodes CASSSSGGLTGELFF.

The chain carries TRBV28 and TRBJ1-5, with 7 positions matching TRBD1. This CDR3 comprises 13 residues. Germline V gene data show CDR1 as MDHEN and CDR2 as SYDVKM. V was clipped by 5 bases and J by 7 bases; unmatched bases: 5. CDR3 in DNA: TGTGCCAGCAGTGGAAGGGGGCGGCAGCCCCAGCATTTT. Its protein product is CASSGRGRQPQHF.